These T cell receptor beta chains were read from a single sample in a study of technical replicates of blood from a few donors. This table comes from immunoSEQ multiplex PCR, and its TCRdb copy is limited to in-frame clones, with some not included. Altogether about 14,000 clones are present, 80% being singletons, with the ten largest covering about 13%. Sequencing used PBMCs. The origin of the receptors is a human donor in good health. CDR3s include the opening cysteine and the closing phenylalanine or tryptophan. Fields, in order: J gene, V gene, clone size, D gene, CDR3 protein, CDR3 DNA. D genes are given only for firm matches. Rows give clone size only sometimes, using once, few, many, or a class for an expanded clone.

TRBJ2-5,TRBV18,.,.,CASSPRAGNQETQYF,TGTGCCAGCTCACCGCGGGCGGGAAACCAAGAGACCCAGTACTTC
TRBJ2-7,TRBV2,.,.,CASSGSISYEQYF,TGTGCCAGCAGCGGGAGTATTTCCTACGAGCAGTACTTC
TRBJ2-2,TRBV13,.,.,CASSLGQQTNTGELFF,TGTGCCAGCAGCTTAGGTCAACAAACGAACACCGGGGAGCTGTTTTTT
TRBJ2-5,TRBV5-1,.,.,CASSLSGQTQETQYF,TGCGCCAGCAGCCTAAGTGGACAGACCCAAGAGACCCAGTACTTC
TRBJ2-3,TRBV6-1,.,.,CASSTGSGTDTQYF,TGTGCCAGCAGTACGGGTTCAGGGACAGATACGCAGTATTTT
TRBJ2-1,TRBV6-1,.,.,CASSASTAYPYNEQFF,TGTGCCAGCAGTGCTTCCACAGCCTACCCCTACAATGAGCAGTTCTTC
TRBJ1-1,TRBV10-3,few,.,CAISESRPGLTEAFF,TGTGCCATCAGTGAGTCGAGGCCAGGGTTGACTGAAGCTTTCTTT
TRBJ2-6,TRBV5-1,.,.,CASSRTDFGSGANVLTF,TGCGCCAGCTCCAGGACAGACTTTGGCTCTGGGGCCAACGTCCTGACTTTC
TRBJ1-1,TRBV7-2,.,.,CASSFGGNTEAFF,TGTGCCAGCAGCTTCGGGGGGAACACTGAAGCTTTCTTT
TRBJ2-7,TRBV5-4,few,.,CASSPGQSSYEQYF,TGTGCCAGCAGCCCCGGACAGAGCTCCTACGAGCAGTACTTC
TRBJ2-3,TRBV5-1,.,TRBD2,CASSLIAGVAFSDTQYF,TGCGCCAGCAGCTTGATTGCGGGAGTTGCGTTTTCAGATACGCAGTATTTT
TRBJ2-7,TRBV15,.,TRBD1,CATSRDSGQGAAEQYF,TGTGCCACCAGCAGAGATTCCGGACAGGGGGCCGCCGAGCAGTACTTC
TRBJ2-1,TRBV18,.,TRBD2,CASSRPLAASYNEQFF,TGTGCCAGCTCACGTCCCCTAGCGGCCTCCTACAATGAGCAGTTCTTC
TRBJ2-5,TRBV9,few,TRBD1,CASSLRQGAETQYF,TGTGCCAGCAGCTTGCGACAGGGGGCCGAGACCCAGTACTTC
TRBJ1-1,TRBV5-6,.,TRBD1,CASSFPDRATEAFF,TGTGCCAGCAGCTTTCCCGACAGGGCTACTGAAGCTTTCTTT
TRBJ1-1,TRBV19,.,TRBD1,CASRDRATEAFF,TGTGCCAGTAGGGACAGGGCAACTGAAGCTTTCTTT
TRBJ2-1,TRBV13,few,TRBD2,CASSLALYPGGQSEQFF,TGTGCCAGCAGCTTAGCGCTGTATCCGGGAGGCCAGAGTGAGCAGTTCTTC
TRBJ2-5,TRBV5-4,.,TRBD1,CASSRQGAEETQYF,TGTGCCAGCAGCCGACAGGGGGCTGAAGAGACCCAGTACTTC
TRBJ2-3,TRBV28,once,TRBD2,CASSLGAGVDTQYF,TGTGCCAGCAGTTTAGGAGCGGGAGTAGATACGCAGTATTTT
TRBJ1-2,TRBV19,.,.,CASSIPLNSRTFDSYTF,TGTGCCAGTAGTATCCCCCTCAACTCTCGGACATTCGATAGCTACACCTTC
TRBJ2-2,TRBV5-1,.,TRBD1,CASSYRGPPNTGELFF,TGCGCCAGCAGCTACAGGGGGCCCCCGAACACCGGGGAGCTGTTTTTT
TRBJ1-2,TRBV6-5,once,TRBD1,CASSYLGQDYGYTF,TGTGCCAGCAGTTACCTTGGACAGGACTATGGCTACACCTTC